This record covers a single T cell receptor (beta chain). The data belong to a study of T-cell memory formation after mild COVID-19. The CDR3 has 19 amino acids. Germline CDR1 is KGHSH and CDR2 is LQKENI. The V gene end was trimmed by 5 bases and the J gene end by 1 base; junction bases not matched to a gene: 19. TCRdb reprocessed the 5' RACE reads via MiXCR and lists one record per CDR3 protein. Altogether more than 400,000 distinct CDR3 sequences are present, 15% to 20% being singletons, with the ten largest covering 9% to 15%. The sequenced sample was PBMCs or a T cell subset sorted from them (not recorded which). The receptor was isolated from an adult woman who had mild COVID-19 (a few samples of this study predate the infection). Cell type and time point are not known. V gene TRBV18 combines with J gene TRBJ2-7; 8 bases map to TRBD1. CDR3 in amino acids: CASSARRISSGGASYEQYF. CDR3 DNA: TGTGCCAGCTCAGCGCGACGGATATCCTCAGGGGGCGCTTCCTACGAGCAGTACTTC.